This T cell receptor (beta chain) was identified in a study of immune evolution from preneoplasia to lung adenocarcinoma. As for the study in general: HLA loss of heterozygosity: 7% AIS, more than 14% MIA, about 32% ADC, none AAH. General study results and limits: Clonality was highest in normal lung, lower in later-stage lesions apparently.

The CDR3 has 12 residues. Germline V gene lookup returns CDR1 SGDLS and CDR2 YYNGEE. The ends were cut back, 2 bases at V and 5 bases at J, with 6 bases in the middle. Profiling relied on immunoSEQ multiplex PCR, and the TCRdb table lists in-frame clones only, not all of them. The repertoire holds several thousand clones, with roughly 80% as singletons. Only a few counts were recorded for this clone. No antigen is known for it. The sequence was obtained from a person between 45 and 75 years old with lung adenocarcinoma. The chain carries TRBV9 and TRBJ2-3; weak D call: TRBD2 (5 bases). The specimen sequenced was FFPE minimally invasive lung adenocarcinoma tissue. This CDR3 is CASSVEGDTQYF. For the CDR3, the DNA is TGTGCCAGCAGCGTCGAGGGAGATACGCAGTATTTT.